Listed here are 9 T cell receptor beta chains from one sample, sequenced in a study of cytomegalovirus exposure and HLA in healthy donors (dated by TCRdb to the late 2010s). The library was prepared using the immunoSEQ multiplex PCR assay. For the multiplex PCR, a mixture combining 60 forward primers for TCR Vbeta segments and 13 reverse primers for TCR Jbeta segments was used. Not all clones reach the TCRdb copy of this immuneACCESS table, which keeps in-frame sequences only. Checked studies attribute under half of the gap to unresolved V genes and leave the rest unexplained. The table for this sample shows over 150,000 clones. Less than 0.85% of the sample goes to the ten largest clones. The sample was PBMCs. Every receptor here comes from a boy between 10 and 17 years old in good health and CMV-seronegative.

This rearrangement joins TRBV30 to TRBJ2-5, with D possibly being TRBD1 (6 bases). The last part of the DNA fits TRBJ2-7 better; the J call may be wrong. From germline, CDR1 is GTSNPN and CDR2 SVGIG (reference sequence). The CDR3 totals 15 residues. CDR3 protein: CAWSVYRERTYEQYF. Written as DNA, the CDR3 is TGTGCCTGGAGTGTATACAGGGAAAGGACCTACGAGCAGTACTTC.

V and J are TRBV18 and TRBJ1-2, with TRBD1 matching over 7 bases. Losses at the gene ends were 3 bases for V and 2 bases for J; bases not matched to a gene: 6. The length of the CDR3 is 15 residues. In germline, CDR1 is KGHSH, CDR2 LQKENI. CDR3 residues: CASSPGTAENYGYTF. CDR3 sequence (DNA): TGTGCCAGCTCACCCGGGACAGCCGAAAACTATGGCTACACCTTC.

Written as DNA, the CDR3 is TGTGCCACGGCGGGACGGCTGAACACTGAAGCTTTCTTT. Its protein product is CATAGRLNTEAFF. This rearrangement joins TRBV15 to TRBJ1-1, with D possibly TRBD1 on 5 matching bases. This CDR3 is built from 13 residues. Germline V gene sequence: CDR1 LNHNV, CDR2 YYDKDF (reference sequence). V dropped 9 bases and J dropped 0 bases, with 11 bases sitting between them.

CDR3 coding DNA: TGTGCCAGCTCAACCAGACAGGGGCACACTGAAGCTTTCTTT. Its translation is CASSTRQGHTEAFF. V and J are TRBV18 and TRBJ1-1; 8 bases match TRBD1. CDR1 is KGHSH and CDR2 is LQKENI in the germline V gene. V was pared by 5 bases and J by 3 bases, with 5 bases of the junction left unmatched. This CDR3 is 14 amino acids long. The variable domain in full, with the rest retrieved from reference TRBV18 and TRBJ1-1, is NAGVMQNPRHLVRRRGQEARLRCSPMKGHSHVYWYRQLPEEGLKFMVYLQKENIIDESGMPKERFSAEFPKEGPSILRIQQVVRGDSAAYFCASSTRQGHTEAFFGQGTRLTVV.

The chain uses TRBV6-5 and TRBJ1-3, with D perhaps TRBD1 (6 bases). The germline V gene encodes CDR1 MNHEY and CDR2 SVGAGI. This CDR3 is 13 amino acids long. With 7 bases removed from V and 5 bases from J, the gap between germline ends came to 12 bases. The CDR3 is CASIDQGRNTIYF. DNA for the CDR3: TGTGCCAGCATCGACCAGGGGAGAAACACCATATATTTT.

The chain joins TRBV5-1 to TRBJ2-7, with D perhaps matching TRBD1 (5 bases). The CDR3 covers 12 residues. The V end lost 1 base, the J end lost 6 bases, and 8 bases lay between the germline ends. CDR1 is SGHRS, CDR2 YFSETQ, per germline. CDR3 residues: CASSLQGTEQYF. DNA of the CDR3: TGCGCCAGCAGCTTGCAGGGAACCGAGCAGTACTTC.

This rearrangement joins TRBV7-3 to TRBJ1-1; TRBD1 is a possible D gene (6 bases). Germline assignment: CDR1 SGHTA and CDR2 FQGTGA. The CDR3 is 14 residues long. The ends were cut back, 3 bases at V and 6 bases at J, with 14 bases in the middle. Here the CDR3 reads CASSLVGAGSEAFF. The DNA of the CDR3 is TGTGCCAGCAGCTTGGTGGGGGCAGGGTCTGAAGCTTTCTTT. The full variable domain, completed using reference TRBV7-3 and TRBJ1-1, is GAGVSQTPSNKVTEKGKYVELRCDPISGHTALYWYRQSLGQGPEFLIYFQGTGAADDSGLPNDRFFAVRPEGSVSTLKIQRTERGDSAVYLCASSLVGAGSEAFFGQGTRLTVV.

DNA for the CDR3: TGTGCCAGTGGGGAGTGGGCCGGCGGCCGTGGCTACACCTTC. Translating it yields CASGEWAGGRGYTF. The chain recombines TRBV2 with TRBJ1-2; no firm D call. V shed 9 bases and J shed 7 bases, with 21 bases lying between them. The length of the CDR3 is 14 residues. The germline V gene encodes CDR1 SNHLY and CDR2 FYNNEI.

This chain links TRBV4-1 with TRBJ2-5; unclear D gene. CDR3 size: 13 residues. V lost 3 bases to trimming and J lost 5 bases, with 10 bases between them. Germline CDR1 and CDR2: MGHRA and YSYEKL. Written as DNA, the CDR3 is TGCGCCAGCAGCCAGACACCGATGGAGACCCAGTACTTC. This gives the protein CASSQTPMETQYF.